The entry below gives a single T cell receptor beta chain sequence along with its context. Sequencing was performed with immunoSEQ multiplex PCR; in TCRdb, only in-frame clones are kept and a portion is missing. The sample lists some 130,000 clones, roughly 89% occurring once. This sample stems from a study of control samples from healthy donors and cancer patients. There are 15 residues in the CDR3. The germline V gene encodes CDR1 SGHAT and CDR2 FQNNGV. J gave up 1 base and V 5 bases, and 6 bases lay outside the gene matches. V gene TRBV11-2 combines with J gene TRBJ2-3; TRBD1 matches at 7 bases. This TCR was sampled from a young man in good health. The sample taken for sequencing was blood. CDR3 sequence reads: CASSQGTARTDTQYF. DNA for the CDR3: TGTGCCAGCAGCCAAGGGACAGCCCGCACAGATACGCAGTATTTT.